A selection of T cell receptor beta chains follows, all from one sample in a study of cytomegalovirus exposure and HLA in healthy donors. The repertoire was sequenced with immunoSEQ multiplex PCR; TCRdb's copy has only in-frame clones and lacks some. In the table there are 130,000 to 150,000 clones, approximately 90% of which are singletons. The source material was PBMCs. The receptors were sampled from a woman in her 30s in good health and CMV-seropositive. Each CDR3 is given with its conserved first and last residue. The D gene is left open where the match is weak. Where a row states a size, it is once, few, many or the class of an expanded clone; other rows omit it.

TRBJ1-4,TRBD1,-,TRBV7-8,CASSAQGSFNEKLFF,TGTGCCAGCAGCGCACAGGGGTCCTTTAATGAAAAACTGTTTTTT
TRBJ2-1,TRBD2,-,TRBV28,CASSGSAGGSYNEQFF,TGTGCCAGCAGTGGTTCAGCGGGAGGCTCCTACAATGAGCAGTTCTTC
TRBJ2-5,-,-,TRBV9,CASSVDTQETQYF,TGTGCCAGCAGCGTGGACACCCAAGAGACCCAGTACTTC
TRBJ2-1,TRBD2,-,TRBV28,CASSVSGRAYNEQFF,TGTGCCAGCAGTGTTAGCGGGAGGGCCTACAATGAGCAGTTCTTC
TRBJ1-5,-,few,TRBV28,CASSLWSRATQPQHF,TGTGCCAGCAGTTTATGGAGCAGGGCTACTCAGCCCCAGCATTTT
TRBJ2-2,TRBD2,-,TRBV27,CASSLGTGLAGGTGELFF,TGTGCCAGCAGTTTGGGGACCGGACTAGCGGGGGGAACCGGGGAGCTGTTTTTT
TRBJ2-4,-,-,TRBV28,CASSSSMVGLNIQYF,TGTGCCAGCAGTTCCTCCATGGTGGGGCTAAACATTCAGTACTTC
TRBJ2-3,-,-,TRBV5-1,CASSFTSPPDTQYF,TGCGCCAGCAGCTTTACTAGCCCCCCAGATACGCAGTATTTT
TRBJ2-7,TRBD1,once,TRBV2,CASSDGQGSHEQYF,TGTGCCAGCAGTGATGGACAGGGCAGCCACGAGCAGTACTTC
TRBJ1-5,-,once,TRBV27,CASSLGAGETQPQHF,TGTGCCAGCAGTTTAGGGGCGGGGGAAACTCAGCCCCAGCATTTT
TRBJ1-6,TRBD1,-,TRBV9,CASSVDTGGDSPLHF,TGTGCCAGCAGCGTAGATACAGGGGGCGATTCACCCCTCCACTTT
TRBJ2-4,-,once,TRBV28,CASSRSSAEAKNIQYF,TGTGCCAGCAGTCGATCTTCAGCGGAAGCCAAAAACATTCAGTACTTC
TRBJ1-3,-,-,TRBV2,CASSTHRVPGNTIYF,TGTGCCAGCAGTACTCACAGGGTCCCTGGAAACACCATATATTTT
TRBJ2-5,-,-,TRBV7-6,CASSFDPPGGRETQYF,TGTGCCAGCAGCTTCGACCCCCCAGGGGGGAGGGAGACCCAGTACTTC
TRBJ2-7,-,-,TRBV20-1,CSARFGYEQYF,TGCAGTGCTAGGTTCGGCTACGAGCAGTACTTC
TRBJ1-1,TRBD1,-,TRBV2,CASWAGGDTEAFF,TGTGCCAGCTGGGCAGGGGGCGACACTGAAGCTTTCTTT
TRBJ2-7,TRBD2,-,TRBV6-6,CASSWGGSYEQYF,TGTGCCAGCAGTTGGGGGGGCTCCTACGAGCAGTACTTC
TRBJ2-7,TRBD2,once,TRBV10-2,CASKVAGGAHEQYF,TGCGCCAGCAAGGTAGCGGGAGGGGCCCACGAGCAGTACTTC
TRBJ2-5,-,-,TRBV7-2,CASSLASGETQYF,TGTGCCAGCAGCTTAGCCTCAGGGGAGACCCAGTACTTC
TRBJ1-1,-,once,TRBV27,CASSKAGLLWNTEAFF,TGTGCCAGCAGTAAAGCGGGCCTTCTCTGGAACACTGAAGCTTTCTTT
TRBJ1-3,-,-,TRBV9,CASSESLGSSGNTIYF,TGTGCCAGCAGCGAAAGTCTCGGGAGCTCTGGAAACACCATATATTTT
TRBJ2-1,TRBD2,-,TRBV4-1,CASSQDLTASGSNEQFF,TGCGCCAGCAGCCAAGATCTAACGGCTAGCGGGAGCAATGAGCAGTTCTTC
TRBJ2-7,TRBD2,-,TRBV2,CASREGLAGGLHF,TGTGCCAGCAGGGAGGGACTAGCGGGAGGATTGCACTTC
TRBJ1-2,-,-,TRBV11-2,CASSAREGGVGYTF,TGTGCCAGCAGCGCACGGGAGGGGGGCGTTGGCTACACCTTC
TRBJ1-2,-,-,TRBV5-1,CASSLGLGALDGYTF,TGCGCCAGCAGCTTGGGTCTGGGGGCGCTGGATGGCTACACCTTC